The 30 T cell receptor beta chains presented below share a single source sample, sequenced in a study of beta chain features in type 1 diabetes (dated by TCRdb to the late 2010s). The library was obtained by the immunoSEQ multiplex PCR assay. All of the isolated RNA was reverse transcribed with the High Capacity cDNA Reverse Transcription Kit, so expressed TCRB transcripts were sequenced. TCRdb mirrors the immuneACCESS table, restricted to in-frame sequences. Some clones are absent from its copies; in checked studies, under half trace to an unresolved V gene, and the reason for the others is unknown. The sample table holds about 300,000 clones, of which around 7.3% were seen once. More than 0.9% of the sample belongs to the ten largest clones. Specimen: central memory CD4+ T cells from blood. These receptors were collected from a woman aged 18-30 years in good health.

This clone was observed a handful of times. CDR3 DNA: TGTGCCAGCAGCTTTAGAAGTATCAACATTCAGTACTTC. As protein: CASSFRSINIQYF. This chain joins TRBV7-2 and TRBJ2-4; no reliable D call. Germline V lookup: CDR1 SGHTA, CDR2 FQGNSA. The CDR3 contains 13 residues. V lost 3 bases to trimming and J lost 7 bases, with 10 bases between them.

The chain joins TRBV5-4 to TRBJ2-3, with D possibly TRBD2 on 7 matching bases. Per germline, CDR1 SGHNT and CDR2 YYREEE (reference sequence). Trimming took 2 bases from V and 5 from J, leaving 12 bases between them. CDR3 length equals 14 residues. This chain's CDR3 is CASSFGGARDTQYF. The CDR3 DNA follows: TGTGCCAGCAGCTTTGGGGGGGCCAGAGATACGCAGTATTTT.

This clone was recorded a few times. V is TRBV29-1 and J is TRBJ2-7; 7 positions agree with TRBD1. Unmatched junction bases numbered 2, after V lost 6 bases and J lost 6 bases. CDR3 length equals 10 residues. CDR1 is SQVTM, CDR2 ANQGSEA, per germline. The DNA for the CDR3 is TGCAGCGTATACAGGGGCGAGCAGTACTTC. This encodes CSVYRGEQYF.

The chain has TRBV7-2 and TRBJ1-1; D is undetermined. The V gene lost 5 bases and the J gene lost 7 bases, with 11 bases spanning the gap. The CDR3 has 12 amino acids. Per the germline V gene, CDR1 is SGHTA and CDR2 is FQGNSA. The CDR3 DNA reads as TGTGCCAGCAGCAACCACGGTAATGAAGCTTTCTTT. Its translation: CASSNHGNEAFF.

This clone showed up just a few times. The chain recombines TRBV7-6 with TRBJ2-5; no definite D call. The CDR3 is made up of 11 amino acids. V was shortened by 1 base and J by 4 bases, with 1 base between the two germline ends. Looked up from germline, CDR1 is SGHVS and CDR2 is FNYEAQ. The CDR3 coding sequence is TGTGCCAGCAGCTTAGTAGAGACCCAGTACTTC. Protein product: CASSLVETQYF.

This clone was recorded at least ten times. Other nucleotide sequences from this sample produce the same CDR3. The genes are TRBV6-4 and TRBJ2-3; D may be TRBD2 (6 bases). Per germline, CDR1 MRHNA and CDR2 SNTAGT. This CDR3 is built from 14 residues. V lost 4 bases and J 2 bases, leaving 10 bases between the germline ends. In DNA form, the CDR3 reads TGTGCCAGCAGTGCAGGCGGGGACACAGATACGCAGTATTTT. Translating gives CASSAGGDTDTQYF.

This clone has a count of ten or more. The V gene is TRBV18, the J gene TRBJ2-7; no firm D call. There are 12 residues in the CDR3. Germline V lookup: CDR1 KGHSH, CDR2 LQKENI. Trimming took 1 base from V and 2 from J, leaving 3 bases between them. CDR3 residues: CASSPHAYEQYF. The CDR3 DNA sequence: TGTGCCAGCTCACCACACGCCTACGAGCAGTACTTC.

There are a few counts of this clone. This chain links TRBV29-1 with TRBJ2-5; D may be TRBD1 (5 bases). The germline V gene has CDR1 SQVTM and CDR2 ANQGSEA. Trimming stripped 7 bases from V and 1 base from J, with 13 bases between. The CDR3 consists of 13 residues. The chain's CDR3 is CSAVKGVQETQYF. CDR3 in DNA: TGCAGCGCTGTGAAAGGGGTCCAAGAGACCCAGTACTTC.

The chain carries TRBV19 and TRBJ2-3, with D possibly called TRBD1 or TRBD2 (5 bases each). This CDR3 has 14 residues. The germline CDR1 and CDR2 sequences are LNHDA and SQIVND (reference sequence). V was shortened by 6 bases and J by 2 bases, with 12 bases between the two germline ends. CDR3 protein: CASRGVPFTDTQYF. The DNA for the CDR3 is TGTGCCAGTAGGGGGGTCCCTTTCACAGATACGCAGTATTTT. The entire variable domain, with the rest obtained from reference TRBV19 and TRBJ2-3, is as follows: DGGITQSPKYLFRKEGQNVTLSCEQNLNHDAMYWYRQDPGQGLRLIYYSQIVNDFQKGDIAEGYSVSREKKESFPLTVTSAQKNPTAFYLCASRGVPFTDTQYFGPGTRLTVL.

The CDR3 DNA follows: TGTGCCAGTAGTACGGGACCCAACAGGGTATGTCAGCCCCAGCATTTT. It yields the protein CASSTGPNRVCQPQHF. The gene calls are TRBV19 and TRBJ1-5; weak D call: TRBD1 (6 bases). This CDR3 has 16 amino acids. The germline V gene has CDR1 LNHDA and CDR2 SQIVND (reference sequence). Deletions cut 4 bases from V and 6 bases from J, with 19 bases between.

This clone was picked up a small number of times. Other DNA sequences in the same sample also yield this CDR3. The chain links TRBV30 to TRBJ1-1; the D gene is possibly TRBD1 (5 bases). This CDR3 has 13 amino acids. The V and J ends lost 0 bases and 2 bases respectively, with 7 bases between them. Germline CDR1 reads GTSNPN; CDR2 reads SVGIG (reference sequence). CDR3 loop: CAWSVQVNTEAFF. CDR3 DNA: TGTGCCTGGAGTGTACAGGTTAACACTGAAGCTTTCTTT.

The chain links TRBV4-2 to TRBJ2-2; 10 bases align to TRBD2. CDR1 is LGHNA and CDR2 is YNFKEQ in the germline V gene. The CDR3 loop spans 18 amino acids. V lost 2 bases and J lost 5; bases outside the gene matches: 11. The CDR3 nucleotides are TGTGCCAGCAGCCAACCCGGGGCTAGCGGGAGCATTACCGGGGAGCTGTTTTTT. Translated: CASSQPGASGSITGELFF.

There are a few counts of this clone. Additional DNA sequences in this sample encode the identical CDR3. V usage is TRBV7-8 and J usage is TRBJ2-3; D remains unclear. Trimming took off 5 bases at V and 0 bases at J, with 3 bases between the two ends. The CDR3 is 12 residues long. Germline lookup yields CDR1 SGHVS and CDR2 FQNEAQ. Here the CDR3 DNA reads TGTGCCAGCAGCCCCAGCACAGATACGCAGTATTTT. The encoded protein is CASSPSTDTQYF. Variable domain in full (rest from reference TRBV7-8 and TRBJ2-3): GAGVSQSPRYKVAKRGQDVALRCDPISGHVSLFWYQQALGQGPEFLTYFQNEAQLDKSGLPSDRFFAERPEGSVSTLKIQRTQQEDSAVYLCASSPSTDTQYFGPGTRLTVL.

As DNA, the CDR3 is TGTGCCAGCAGCGAAGCCGGGACTAGGACCAGTGAGCAGTTCTTC. It encodes CASSEAGTRTSEQFF. V and J are TRBV7-3 and TRBJ2-1; 8 bases map to TRBD2. Trimming took 5 bases from V and 9 from J; bases not matched to a gene: 12. Germline V lookup: CDR1 SGHTA, CDR2 FQGTGA. The CDR3 consists of 15 residues.

This chain uses TRBV12-5 with TRBJ2-5; 9 bases map to TRBD1. This CDR3 region has 14 residues. Germline CDR1 reads LGHNT; CDR2 reads FRNRAP. The V gene end was trimmed by 6 bases and the J gene end by 3 bases; junction bases not matched to a gene: 5. DNA of the CDR3: TGTGCTAGTGGCCCTAGGACAGGGGAAGAGACCCAGTACTTC. Translating it yields CASGPRTGEETQYF.

This clone was observed at least ten times. The V and J genes are TRBV14 and TRBJ2-1; 8 nucleotides match TRBD2. J was trimmed by 16 bases and V by 4 bases; bases with no gene match: 6. Germline V gene sequence: CDR1 SGHDN, CDR2 FVKESK. This CDR3 has 11 amino acids. CDR3 sequence: CASSPGGSVFF. Here the CDR3 DNA reads TGTGCCAGCAGCCCGGGGGGGTCTGTCTTCTTC. The variable domain in full, with the rest retrieved from reference TRBV14 and TRBJ2-1, is EAGVTQFPSHSVIEKGQTVTLRCDPISGHDNLYWYRRVMGKEIKFLLHFVKESKQDESGMPNNRFLAERTGGTYSTLKVQPAELEDSGVYFCASSPGGSVFFGPGTRLTVL.

The sample holds many counts of this clone. Different DNA sequences within this sample yield the same CDR3. This chain joins TRBV7-3 and TRBJ2-7; TRBD2 is a possible D gene (6 bases). V was clipped by 5 bases and J by 1 base, with 9 bases between them. This CDR3 contains 13 residues. The V gene's germline CDR1 is SGHTA and CDR2 FQGTGA. The CDR3 spells CASSKGTSYEQYV. CDR3 DNA: TGTGCCAGCAGCAAGGGGACTTCCTACGAGCAGTACGTC.

This clone has only a few counts. The CDR3 region has the DNA TGTGCCAGCAGTTACTTGGGACACCCCACGGATACGCAGTATTTT. This translates into CASSYLGHPTDTQYF. This chain links TRBV6-5 with TRBJ2-3; D possibly corresponds to TRBD1 (6 bases). The CDR3 is made up of 15 amino acids. Germline values: CDR1 MNHEY, CDR2 SVGAGI. V shed 1 base and J shed 6 bases, with 14 bases lying between them.

This clone was counted between two and nine times. The chain uses TRBV27 and TRBJ2-3, with D unclear. Trimming stripped 7 bases from V and 7 bases from J, with 18 bases between. Germline V CDR1 and CDR2: MNHEY, SMNVEV (reference sequence). This CDR3 is 14 amino acids long. In DNA, the CDR3 is TGTGCCAGCAAGGTCCCTAGGCCCCCCTATACGCAGTATTTT. It encodes CASKVPRPPYTQYF.

The V call is TRBV4-2, the J call TRBJ2-1, with 11 bases lining up with TRBD2. The germline V gene has CDR1 LGHNA and CDR2 YNFKEQ. V lost 2 bases, J lost 6 bases, and 9 bases stayed unmatched. The CDR3 is made up of 17 amino acids. As DNA, the CDR3 is TGTGCCAGCAGCCAACGATCGGGGCTAGCGGGAGGCAATGAGCAGTTCTTC. It encodes CASSQRSGLAGGNEQFF.

The chain employs TRBV4-3 and TRBJ1-2, with a tentative D call TRBD1 (5 bases). From germline, CDR1 is LGHNA and CDR2 YSLEER. The CDR3 runs to 15 residues. V shed 0 bases and J shed 4 bases, with 12 bases lying between them. In DNA, the CDR3 is TGCGCCAGCAGCCAAGAGGCGACAGCCCTCTATGGCTACACCTTC. It yields the protein CASSQEATALYGYTF.

The V call is TRBV28, the J call TRBJ1-4; D gene ambiguous. CDR1 is MDHEN and CDR2 is SYDVKM in the germline V gene. The ends were cut back, 6 bases at V and 6 bases at J, with 5 bases in the middle. This CDR3 comprises 11 residues. The CDR3 loop is CASRLDEKLFF. Here the CDR3 DNA reads TGTGCCAGCAGGTTAGATGAAAAACTGTTTTTT.

V usage is TRBV4-2 and J usage is TRBJ2-3; D ambiguous. Germline V lookup: CDR1 LGHNA, CDR2 YNFKEQ. V lost 1 base and J 6 bases, leaving 5 bases between the germline ends. This CDR3 contains 12 residues. CDR3 DNA: TGTGCCAGCAGCCAAGCGTTGGATACGCAGTATTTT. Residues: CASSQALDTQYF.

This clone was counted only a few times. This chain joins TRBV7-6 and TRBJ2-2, with a weak D call TRBD2 (7 bases). Germline loops: CDR1 SGHVS, CDR2 FNYEAQ. The V end was cut by 5 bases, the J end by 2 bases, with 15 bases between. This CDR3 has 16 residues. This chain's CDR3 is CASSRGAAANTGELFF. As DNA, the CDR3 is TGTGCCAGCAGCCGGGGGGCAGCTGCTAACACCGGGGAGCTGTTTTTT. Filled out from reference TRBV7-6 and TRBJ2-2, the complete variable domain reads GAGVSQSPRYKVTKRGQDVALRCDPISGHVSLYWYRQALGQGPEFLTYFNYEAQQDKSGLPNDRFSAERPEGSISTLTIQRTEQRDSAMYRCASSRGAAANTGELFFGEGSRLTVL.

The chain employs TRBV7-3 and TRBJ2-3, with a tentative D call TRBD2 (6 bases). Germline V lookup: CDR1 SGHTA, CDR2 FQGTGA. The length of the CDR3 is 14 residues. Trimming left V 1 base short and J 6 bases short, with 11 bases between. CDR3 residues: CASSLREVGDTQYF. The DNA of the CDR3 is TGTGCCAGCAGCTTAAGGGAGGTTGGGGATACGCAGTATTTT.

This sequence joins TRBV2 and TRBJ2-5; D is perhaps TRBD2 (5 bases). Germline V gene sequence: CDR1 SNHLY, CDR2 FYNNEI. Trimming pared 4 bases from V and 3 bases from J, leaving 15 bases between. The CDR3 runs to 15 residues. For the CDR3, the DNA is TGTGCCAGCAGTGTTATGCGGGTTTCTAAAGAGACCCAGTACTTC. This sequence encodes CASSVMRVSKETQYF.

This chain uses TRBV7-2 with TRBJ2-7; D possibly corresponds to TRBD2 (5 bases). The CDR3 sequence is 16 residues long. V dropped 1 base and J dropped 0 bases, with 13 bases sitting between them. Germline V lookup: CDR1 SGHTA, CDR2 FQGNSA. CDR3: CASSLGSAGSSYEQYV. As DNA, the CDR3 is TGTGCCAGCAGCTTAGGGTCCGCGGGCAGCTCCTACGAGCAGTACGTC.

A few counts support this clone. This chain uses TRBV7-2 with TRBJ1-3, with 8 bases matching TRBD1. Germline trimming cut 5 bases from V and 2 bases from J; bases unmatched to any gene: 5. The CDR3 extends over 15 amino acids. Looked up from germline, CDR1 is SGHTA and CDR2 is FQGNSA. The DNA of the CDR3 is TGTGCCAGCAGCCGGCGGACAGGGACTGGAAACACCATATATTTT. Amino acid sequence: CASSRRTGTGNTIYF.

CDR3 region: CASSLDRGDYNSPLHF. The CDR3, as DNA: TGTGCCAGCAGCCTAGACAGGGGAGACTATAATTCACCCCTCCACTTT. V usage is TRBV11-1 and J usage is TRBJ1-6, with 8 bases matching TRBD1. This CDR3 region has 16 residues. V shed 5 bases, J shed 3 bases, and the junction held 6 bases outside the gene matches. Germline V gene lookup returns CDR1 SGHAT and CDR2 FQDESV (reference sequence).

In the case of this clone: The sample holds other DNA sequences that translate to the same CDR3. The V and J genes are TRBV6-6 and TRBJ2-1, with a possible D match to TRBD1 (6 bases). The germline V gene has CDR1 MNHNY and CDR2 SVGAGI (reference sequence). Trimming removed 8 bases at V and 4 bases at J, with 12 bases between. This CDR3 region has 13 residues. The chain's CDR3 is CASRPGVYNEQFF. The CDR3 nucleotides read TGTGCCAGCCGGCCAGGGGTGTACAATGAGCAGTTCTTC.